Listed here is a single T cell receptor (beta chain). Trimming took off 3 bases at V and 6 bases at J, with 9 bases between the two ends. Germline CDR1 MDHEN, CDR2 SYDVKM. CDR3 length: 12 residues. As for treatment: preoperative locoregional IRX-2 cytokine immunotherapy. Patients received preoperative, locoregional IRX-2 cytokine immunotherapy in a phase Ib study. This table comes from immunoSEQ multiplex PCR, and its TCRdb copy is limited to in-frame clones, with some not included. In the table there are about 33,000 clones, roughly 90% of which are singletons. These data originate in a study of preoperative IRX-2 immunotherapy in early breast cancer.

This chain uses TRBV28 with TRBJ2-7; D is unresolved. The sample here was tumor tissue, taken after IRX-2 immunotherapy. The sequence was collected from a human donor with breast cancer. The CDR3 spells CASSLLGGEQYV. The CDR3 DNA is TGTGCCAGCAGTTTGTTGGGCGGCGAGCAGTACGTC.